The subject of this entry is one TCR beta chain. The data were taken from a study of CD8 T cells in Susac syndrome. Trimming took 4 bases from V and 0 from J, leaving 9 bases between them. The CDR3 has 15 amino acids. CDR1 is MGHDK and CDR2 is SYGVNS in the germline V gene. RNA was extracted with the RNeasy kit, and a quantity of roughly 0.5 to 1 ug was reverse transcribed using random hexamers. An immunoSEQ multiplex PCR amplified TCR beta CDR3 over 54 Vbeta and 13 Jbeta. Via MiXCR, TCRdb re-called the immunoSEQ multiplex PCR reads, giving one row per CDR3 protein. The profile covers around 150,000 distinct CDR3 sequences, with around 94% appearing a single time and roughly 0.099% taken by the ten largest.

Sequencing was performed on CD4+ T cells from PBMCs. The chain recombines TRBV25-1 with TRBJ1-4, with D hard to call. The TCR was taken from a human donor with multiple sclerosis. DNA for the CDR3: TGTGCCAGCAGTGGGAACTTCGCAACTAATGAAAAACTGTTTTTT. Protein sequence: CASSGNFATNEKLFF.